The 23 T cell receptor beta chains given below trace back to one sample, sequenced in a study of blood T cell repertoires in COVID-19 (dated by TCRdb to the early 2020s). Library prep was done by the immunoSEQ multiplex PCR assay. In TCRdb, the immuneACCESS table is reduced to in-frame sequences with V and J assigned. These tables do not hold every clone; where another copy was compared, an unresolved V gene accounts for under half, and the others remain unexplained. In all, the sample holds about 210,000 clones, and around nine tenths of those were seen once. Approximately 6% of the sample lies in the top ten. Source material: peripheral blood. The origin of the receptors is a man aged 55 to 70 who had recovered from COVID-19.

CDR3 protein: CASSPGTFLLETQYF. The CDR3 nucleotides read TGTGCCAGCTCACCTGGGACTTTCCTTTTAGAGACCCAGTACTTC. This chain connects TRBV18 to TRBJ2-5; TRBD2 might be the D (6 bases). Trimming took off 3 bases at V and 4 bases at J, with 15 bases between the two ends. Per the germline V gene, CDR1 is KGHSH and CDR2 is LQKENI. The CDR3 is 15 residues long.

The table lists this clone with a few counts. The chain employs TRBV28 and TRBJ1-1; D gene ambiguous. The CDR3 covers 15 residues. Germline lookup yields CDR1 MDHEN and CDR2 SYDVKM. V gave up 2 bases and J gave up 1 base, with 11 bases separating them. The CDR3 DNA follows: TGTGCCAGCAGTTTAAGCGGCGGGAGGAACACTGAAGCTTTCTTT. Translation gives CASSLSGGRNTEAFF.

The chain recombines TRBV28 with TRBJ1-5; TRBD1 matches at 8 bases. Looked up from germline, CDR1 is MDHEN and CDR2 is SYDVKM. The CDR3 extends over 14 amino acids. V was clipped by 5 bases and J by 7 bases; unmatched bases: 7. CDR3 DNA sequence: TGTGCCAGCAGTCTCGGGACAGGTGAGCAGCCCCAGCATTTT. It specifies CASSLGTGEQPQHF.

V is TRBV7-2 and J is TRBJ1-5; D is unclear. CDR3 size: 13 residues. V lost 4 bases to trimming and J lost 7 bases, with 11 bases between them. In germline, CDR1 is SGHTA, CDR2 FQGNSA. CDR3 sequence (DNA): TGTGCCAGCAGCTACAAACCGGGGCAGCCCCAGCATTTT. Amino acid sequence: CASSYKPGQPQHF. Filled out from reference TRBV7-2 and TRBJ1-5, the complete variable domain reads GAGVSQSPSNKVTEKGKDVELRCDPISGHTALYWYRQSLGQGLEFLIYFQGNSAPDKSGLPSDRFSAERTGGSVSTLTIQRTQQEDSAVYLCASSYKPGQPQHFGDGTRLSIL.

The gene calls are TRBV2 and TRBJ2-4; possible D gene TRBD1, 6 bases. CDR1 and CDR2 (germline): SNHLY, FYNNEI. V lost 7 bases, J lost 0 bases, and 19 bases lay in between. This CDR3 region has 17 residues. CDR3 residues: CASIRDTVNLAKNIQYF. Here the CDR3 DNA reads TGTGCCAGCATACGGGACACCGTTAACCTAGCCAAAAACATTCAGTACTTC.

The DNA of the CDR3 is TGTGCCAGCGGCTTGGACTCAAATGAAAAACTGTTTTTT. Translation gives CASGLDSNEKLFF. The chain has TRBV2 and TRBJ1-4; D not resolved. The germline V gene encodes CDR1 SNHLY and CDR2 FYNNEI. V shed 8 bases and J shed 5 bases, with 12 bases lying between them. The CDR3 contains 13 residues.

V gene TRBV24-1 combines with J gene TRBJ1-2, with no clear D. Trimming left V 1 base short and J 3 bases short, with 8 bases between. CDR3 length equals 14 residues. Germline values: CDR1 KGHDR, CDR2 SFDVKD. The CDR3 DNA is TGTGCCACCAGTGATTTTACCCGGGACTATGGCTACACCTTC. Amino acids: CATSDFTRDYGYTF.

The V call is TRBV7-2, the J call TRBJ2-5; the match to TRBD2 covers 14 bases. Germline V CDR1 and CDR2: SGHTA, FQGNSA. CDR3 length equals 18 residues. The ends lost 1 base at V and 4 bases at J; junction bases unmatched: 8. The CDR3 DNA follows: TGTGCCAGCAGCTTAGGCCCCGGACTAGCGGGGGGTGCAGAGACCCAGTACTTC. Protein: CASSLGPGLAGGAETQYF.

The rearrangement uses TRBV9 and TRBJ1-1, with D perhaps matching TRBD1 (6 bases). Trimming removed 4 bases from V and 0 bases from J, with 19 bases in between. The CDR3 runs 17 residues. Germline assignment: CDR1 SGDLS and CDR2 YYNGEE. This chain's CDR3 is CASSPWGGGLMNTEAFF. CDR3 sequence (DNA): TGTGCCAGCAGCCCTTGGGGGGGCGGTTTGATGAACACTGAAGCTTTCTTT.

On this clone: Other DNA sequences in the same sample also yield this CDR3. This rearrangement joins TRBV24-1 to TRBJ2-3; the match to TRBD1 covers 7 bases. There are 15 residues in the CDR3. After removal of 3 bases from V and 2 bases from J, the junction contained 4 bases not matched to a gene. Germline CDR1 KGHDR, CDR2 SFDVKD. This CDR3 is CATSDPGQNTDTQYF. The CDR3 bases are TGTGCCACCAGTGATCCGGGACAGAACACAGATACGCAGTATTTT.

The CDR3 DNA reads as TGTGCCACCGGGACAGGGAACACCGGGGAGCTGTTTTTT. Its translation is CATGTGNTGELFF. The chain links TRBV12-3 or TRBV12-4 to TRBJ2-2, with 8 nucleotides matching TRBD1. The CDR3 loop spans 13 amino acids. With V trimmed by 10 bases and J by 1 base, 2 bases remained unmatched.

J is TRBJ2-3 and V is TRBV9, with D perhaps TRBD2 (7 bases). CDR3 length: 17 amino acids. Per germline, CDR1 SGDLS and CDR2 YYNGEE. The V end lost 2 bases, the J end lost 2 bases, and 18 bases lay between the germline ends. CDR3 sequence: CASSVPGGVFHTDTQYF. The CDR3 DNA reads TGTGCCAGCAGCGTGCCGGGGGGCGTTTTTCACACAGATACGCAGTATTTT.

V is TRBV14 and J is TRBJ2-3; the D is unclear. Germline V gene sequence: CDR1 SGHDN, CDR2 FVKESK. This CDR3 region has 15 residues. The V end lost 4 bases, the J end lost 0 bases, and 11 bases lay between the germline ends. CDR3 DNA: TGTGCCAGCAGCCTCTTTGGCAGGAGCACAGATACGCAGTATTTT. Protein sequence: CASSLFGRSTDTQYF.

In DNA, the CDR3 is TGTGCCAGCAGTTACGCCGGGACAGGGGTTGGCTACACCTTC. This gives the protein CASSYAGTGVGYTF. The chain uses TRBV6-5 and TRBJ1-2, with TRBD1 matching over 10 bases. J lost 7 bases, V lost 2 bases, and 4 bases had no gene match. CDR1 and CDR2 from the germline V gene are MNHEY and SVGAGI. The CDR3 runs to 14 residues.

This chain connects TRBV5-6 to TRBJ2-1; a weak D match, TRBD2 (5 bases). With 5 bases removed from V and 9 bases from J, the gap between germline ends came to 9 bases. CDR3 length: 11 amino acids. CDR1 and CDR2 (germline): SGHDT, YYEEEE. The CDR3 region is CASRLRGEQFF. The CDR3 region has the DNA TGTGCCAGCAGACTCCGGGGTGAGCAGTTCTTC.

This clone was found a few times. The CDR3 reads CATSRDKGTGNIQYF. In DNA, the CDR3 is TGTGCCACCAGCAGAGATAAGGGGACAGGAAACATTCAGTACTTC. The chain links TRBV15 to TRBJ2-4; TRBD1 matches 8 bases. Germline CDR1 and CDR2: LNHNV and YYDKDF (reference sequence). The CDR3 extends over 15 amino acids. Trimming removed 0 bases from V and 6 bases from J; junction bases left unmatched: 4.

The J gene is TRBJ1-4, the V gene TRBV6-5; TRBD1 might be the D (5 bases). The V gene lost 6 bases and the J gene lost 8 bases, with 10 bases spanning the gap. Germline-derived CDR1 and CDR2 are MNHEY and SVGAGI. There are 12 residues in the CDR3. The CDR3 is CASSRGGEKLFF. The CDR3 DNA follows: TGTGCCAGCAGCCGCGGGGGGGAAAAACTGTTTTTT.

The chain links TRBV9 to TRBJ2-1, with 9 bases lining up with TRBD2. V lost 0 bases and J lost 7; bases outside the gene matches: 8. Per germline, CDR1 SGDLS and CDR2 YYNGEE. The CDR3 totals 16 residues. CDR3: CASSVVGGRAFNEQFF. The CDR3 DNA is TGTGCCAGCAGCGTAGTCGGCGGGAGGGCCTTTAATGAGCAGTTCTTC.

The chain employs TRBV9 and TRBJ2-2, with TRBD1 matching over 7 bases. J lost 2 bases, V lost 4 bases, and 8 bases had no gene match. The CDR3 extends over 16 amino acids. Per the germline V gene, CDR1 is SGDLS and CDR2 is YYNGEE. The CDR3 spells CASSITGTANTGELFF. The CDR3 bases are TGTGCCAGCAGCATCACCGGGACAGCTAACACCGGGGAGCTGTTTTTT.

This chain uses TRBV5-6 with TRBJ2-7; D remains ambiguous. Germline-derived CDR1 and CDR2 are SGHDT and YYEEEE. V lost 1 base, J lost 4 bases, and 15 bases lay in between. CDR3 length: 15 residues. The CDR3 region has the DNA TGTGCCAGCAGCTTGCGCCTTACTGCCACGTACGAGCAGTACTTC. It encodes CASSLRLTATYEQYF.

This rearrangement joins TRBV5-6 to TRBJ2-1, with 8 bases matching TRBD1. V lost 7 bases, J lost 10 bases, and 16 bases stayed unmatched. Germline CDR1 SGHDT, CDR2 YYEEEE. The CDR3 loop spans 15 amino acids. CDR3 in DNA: TGTGCCAGCGAAACGGTGTCAGGGGGCAGGAGGGAGCAGTTCTTC. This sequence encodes CASETVSGGRREQFF. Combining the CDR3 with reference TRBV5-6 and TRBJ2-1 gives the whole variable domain DAGVTQSPTHLIKTRGQQVTLRCSPKSGHDTVSWYQQALGQGPQFIFQYYEEEERQRGNFPDRFSGHQFPNYSSELNVNALLLGDSALYLCASETVSGGRREQFFGPGTRLTVL.

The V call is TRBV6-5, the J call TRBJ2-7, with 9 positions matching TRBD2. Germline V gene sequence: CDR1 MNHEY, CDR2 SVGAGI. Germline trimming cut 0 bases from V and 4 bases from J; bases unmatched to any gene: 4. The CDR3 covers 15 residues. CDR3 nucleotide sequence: TGTGCCAGCAGTTACTCCGCTAGCGGGGATTACGAGCAGTACTTC. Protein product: CASSYSASGDYEQYF.

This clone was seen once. The CDR3 here is CASSLTGLDGYTF. CDR3 nucleotide sequence: TGCGCCAGCAGCCTAACAGGGTTGGATGGCTACACCTTC. The chain combines TRBV5-1 with TRBJ1-2; D possibly corresponds to TRBD1 (6 bases). CDR1 and CDR2 from the germline V gene are SGHRS and YFSETQ. CDR3 length equals 13 residues. V was cut by 4 bases and J by 6 bases, with 13 bases left in between.